These 26 T cell receptor beta chains were all obtained from the same sample, sequenced in a study of blood T cell repertoires in COVID-19. Assay used: immunoSEQ multiplex PCR; TCRdb lists only in-frame clones, some missing. The sample lists roughly 270,000 clones, roughly 85% seen once, with 2% to 3% in the top ten. Sample: PBMCs or T cells enriched from blood (not recorded which). These receptor sequences come from a woman aged 50 to 65 who had recovered from COVID-19.

The V gene is TRBV7-9, the J gene TRBJ1-2; 9 bases align to TRBD1. CDR1 SEHNR and CDR2 FQNEAQ come from the germline V gene (reference sequence). The CDR3 contains 15 residues. The V gene end was trimmed by 2 bases and the J gene end by 3 bases; junction bases not matched to a gene: 4. This CDR3 is CASSLLDRGDYGYTF. In nucleotides, the CDR3 is TGTGCCAGCAGCTTACTGGACAGGGGTGACTATGGCTACACCTTC.

This clone was seen a handful of times. The CDR3 DNA follows: TGTGCCAGTAGCAGCCGGACTAGCGGGGGGGATGAGCAGTTCTTC. This sequence encodes CASSSRTSGGDEQFF. The chain links TRBV19 to TRBJ2-1; 15 bases align to TRBD2. Germline trimming cut 6 bases from V and 8 bases from J; bases unmatched to any gene: 5. Germline V gene sequence: CDR1 LNHDA, CDR2 SQIVND (reference sequence). The CDR3 length is 15 residues.

The rearrangement links TRBV18 to TRBJ2-1, with 11 nucleotides matching TRBD1. The CDR3 spans 14 residues. Germline assignment: CDR1 KGHSH and CDR2 LQKENI. V was clipped by 5 bases and J by 7 bases; unmatched bases: 4. In DNA form, the CDR3 reads TGTGCCAGCTCAGGGACAGGGGGTCGGAATGAGCAGTTCTTC. Translated: CASSGTGGRNEQFF.

The J gene is TRBJ1-5, the V gene TRBV6-5, with TRBD1 matching 7 bases. Germline V gives CDR1 MNHEY, CDR2 SVGAGI. The CDR3 is 14 residues long. With 7 bases clipped from V and 1 base from J, the junction kept 4 bases outside the gene matches. CDR3 DNA sequence: TGTGCCAGCATGAGACAGGGAAGCAATCAGCCCCAGCATTTT. Residues: CASMRQGSNQPQHF.

The chain combines TRBV19 with TRBJ2-7; D is perhaps TRBD2 (6 bases). V shed 3 bases and J shed 6 bases, with 12 bases lying between them. CDR3 size: 13 residues. Germline loops: CDR1 LNHDA, CDR2 SQIVND (reference sequence). CDR3 bases: TGTGCCAGTAGTATCGCGGGGCCATTCGAGCAGTACTTC. Amino acids: CASSIAGPFEQYF.

This chain links TRBV6-2 or TRBV6-3 with TRBJ2-1; TRBD2 matches at 13 bases. The CDR3 covers 17 residues. Looked up from germline, CDR1 is MNHEY and CDR2 is SVGEGT. With 6 bases clipped from V and 7 bases from J, the junction kept 12 bases outside the gene matches. The DNA for the CDR3 is TGTGCCAGCAGCCCTGAAGAGACTAGCGGGGGGTATAATGAGCAGTTCTTC. It specifies CASSPEETSGGYNEQFF.

V usage is TRBV21-1 and J usage is TRBJ2-2; the listed D gene, TRBD2, was not tested against the DNA. TRBV21-1 has pseudogene status. The CDR3 length is 17 residues. Written as DNA, the CDR3 is TGTGCCAGCAGCAAAGATGGGGGAGGGCCTGATACCGGGGAGCTGTTTTTT. It yields the protein CASSKDGGGPDTGELFF.

The chain has TRBV18 and TRBJ2-7; D is uncertain. The germline V gene has CDR1 KGHSH and CDR2 LQKENI. This CDR3 has 13 amino acids. V was shortened by 4 bases and J by 1 base, with 8 bases between the two germline ends. The chain's CDR3 is CASSLQSSYEQYF. Written as DNA, the CDR3 is TGTGCCAGCTCACTACAGTCTTCCTACGAGCAGTACTTC.

The CDR3 DNA reads as TGTGCCAGCCGCTCCGGTGACAGAAGTGGAAACACCATATATTTT. It is translated as CASRSGDRSGNTIYF. The chain has TRBV27 and TRBJ1-3; weak D call: TRBD1 (5 bases). The length of the CDR3 is 15 residues. Germline V CDR1 and CDR2: MNHEY, SMNVEV (reference sequence). The ends were cut back, 8 bases at V and 3 bases at J, with 17 bases in the middle.

The chain carries TRBV7-6 and TRBJ2-1; TRBD2 matches 8 bases. There are 15 residues in the CDR3. J gave up 7 bases and V 6 bases, and 11 bases lay outside the gene matches. Germline V gene data show CDR1 as SGHVS and CDR2 as FNYEAQ. CDR3 amino acids: CASSPTTGGRNEQFF. In nucleotides, the CDR3 is TGTGCCAGCAGTCCCACAACGGGAGGGCGAAATGAGCAGTTCTTC.

The gene calls are TRBV7-9 and TRBJ1-2; TRBD1 is a possible D gene (6 bases). Germline V gene sequence: CDR1 SEHNR, CDR2 FQNEAQ (reference sequence). CDR3 length: 12 residues. The ends were cut back, 3 bases at V and 7 bases at J, with 9 bases in the middle. The CDR3 DNA sequence: TGTGCCAGCAGCTTTTCAGGGGCTGGCTACACCTTC. This sequence encodes CASSFSGAGYTF. The full variable domain, its missing parts supplied by reference TRBV7-9 and TRBJ1-2, is DTGVSQNPRHKITKRGQNVTFRCDPISEHNRLYWYRQTLGQGPEFLTYFQNEAQLEKSRLLSDRFSAERPKGSFSTLEIQRTEQGDSAMYLCASSFSGAGYTFGSGTRLTVV.

The rearrangement joins TRBV5-1 to TRBJ1-3, with 8 bases lining up with TRBD1. Germline CDR1 SGHRS, CDR2 YFSETQ. V lost 4 bases to trimming and J lost 4 bases; unmatched junction nucleotides: 7. This CDR3 comprises 15 residues. The CDR3 reads CASSQDRAVGNTIYF. CDR3 nucleotide sequence: TGCGCCAGCAGCCAGGACAGGGCGGTAGGAAACACCATATATTTT.

The chain carries TRBV5-5 and TRBJ2-2; TRBD1 matches 9 bases. The CDR3 is 16 residues long. Looked up from germline, CDR1 is SGHKS and CDR2 is YYEKEE (reference sequence). V lost 1 base, J lost 4 bases, and 5 bases stayed unmatched. The CDR3 protein is CASSLSGTGPTGELFF. The CDR3 coding sequence is TGTGCCAGCAGCTTGTCCGGGACAGGGCCCACCGGGGAGCTGTTTTTT.

The chain recombines TRBV19 with TRBJ1-5, with 7 bases aligning to TRBD1. The ends lost 6 bases at V and 4 bases at J; junction bases unmatched: 9. The germline V gene encodes CDR1 LNHDA and CDR2 SQIVND (reference sequence). The CDR3 has 15 residues. The CDR3 region has the DNA TGTGCCAGTAGGACGACAGGGTTATTAAATCAGCCCCAGCATTTT. Translating it yields CASRTTGLLNQPQHF.

This clone has only a few counts. One base away lies a much larger clone, so this may be a sequencing read error. V usage is TRBV6-5 and J usage is TRBJ2-7, with unresolved D. Germline assignment: CDR1 MNHEY and CDR2 SVGAGI. The CDR3 runs to 11 residues. V lost 6 bases and J 3 bases, leaving 6 bases between the germline ends. The CDR3 region has the DNA TGTGCCAGCAGCCAATTCTACGAGCAGTACTTC. This encodes CASSQFYEQYF.

The genes are TRBV9 and TRBJ2-1; 7 nucleotides match TRBD2. Trimming cost V 0 bases and J 7 bases; bases outside gene matches: 4. Germline V lookup: CDR1 SGDLS, CDR2 YYNGEE. The CDR3 has 14 residues. The CDR3 region has the DNA TGTGCCAGCAGCGTAGTAGGGAGGGTTAATGAGCAGTTCTTC. It specifies CASSVVGRVNEQFF.

There are many counts of this clone. This rearrangement joins TRBV19 to TRBJ1-1; D is unresolved. V lost 3 bases, J lost 6 bases, and 11 bases lay in between. CDR3 length: 13 residues. Germline V gene data show CDR1 as LNHDA and CDR2 as SQIVND (reference sequence). CDR3 sequence: CASSIYSLAEAFF. CDR3 in DNA: TGTGCCAGTAGTATCTACAGTCTTGCTGAAGCTTTCTTT.

The rearrangement links TRBV5-6 to TRBJ1-6, with 9 bases identical to TRBD1. CDR1 and CDR2 (germline): SGHDT, YYEEEE. The junction had 11 bases not matched to a gene; V was cut back by 3 bases and J by 7 bases. The CDR3 sequence is 17 residues long. In DNA, the CDR3 is TGTGCCAGCAGCTCTTACAGGGGGCTTTCGTGGAATTCACCCCTCCACTTT. It codes for CASSSYRGLSWNSPLHF.

This chain joins TRBV6-5 and TRBJ2-5, with TRBD2 identical over 7 bases. V lost 6 bases, J lost 5 bases, and 9 bases stayed unmatched. Germline assignment: CDR1 MNHEY and CDR2 SVGAGI. This CDR3 region has 14 residues. The CDR3 loop reads CASRRVAGEETQYF. CDR3 coding DNA: TGTGCCAGCAGGCGGGTGGCGGGAGAGGAGACCCAGTACTTC.

In DNA form, the CDR3 reads TGTGCCTGGAGTGTGACATTTCAACCTGGAAACACCATATATTTT. It yields the protein CAWSVTFQPGNTIYF. V gene TRBV30 combines with J gene TRBJ1-3; D gene uncertain. Germline loops: CDR1 GTSNPN, CDR2 SVGIG (reference sequence). Trimming removed 0 bases from V and 2 bases from J, with 11 bases in between. The CDR3 runs to 15 residues.

The rearrangement links TRBV7-2 to TRBJ2-1; 7 bases fit TRBD2. V was pared by 1 base and J by 1 base, with 1 base of the junction left unmatched. Per germline, CDR1 SGHTA and CDR2 FQGNSA. CDR3 size: 15 residues. CDR3 DNA: TGTGCCAGCAGCTTAGACGGGGGGTCCTACAATGAGCAGTTCTTC. This encodes CASSLDGGSYNEQFF.

The chain's CDR3 is CASSFTGTLLNQPQHF. The CDR3 nucleotides are TGTGCCAGCAGCTTCACCGGGACACTCCTCAATCAGCCCCAGCATTTT. This sequence joins TRBV28 and TRBJ1-5; the D gene is possibly TRBD1 (6 bases). V was shortened by 6 bases and J by 3 bases, with 18 bases between the two germline ends. The CDR3 loop spans 16 amino acids. CDR1 and CDR2 (germline): MDHEN, SYDVKM.

This chain links TRBV7-9 with TRBJ2-7; tentatively, D is TRBD1 (5 bases). Germline V gene lookup returns CDR1 SEHNR and CDR2 FQNEAQ (reference sequence). CDR3 length: 13 amino acids. Trimming took off 8 bases at V and 2 bases at J, with 13 bases between the two ends. CDR3 nucleotide sequence: TGTGCCAGCTTACCCGACAGAGCCTACGAGCAGTACTTC. Translation gives CASLPDRAYEQYF.

This clone was picked up many times. The chain couples TRBV4-3 to TRBJ2-3; 7 positions agree with TRBD2. The CDR3 is 19 amino acids. Germline loops: CDR1 LGHNA, CDR2 YSLEER. Losses at the gene ends were 1 base for V and 4 bases for J; bases not matched to a gene: 17. The CDR3 DNA reads as TGCGCCAGCAGCCAAGGAATAAGGTGGCGGGAGTTAAGGTCAGATACGCAGTATTTT. It specifies CASSQGIRWRELRSDTQYF.

As concerns this clone: At one of its ends the junction is not consistent with the germline gene, which may arise from a read error. Other DNA sequences in this sample translate to the same CDR3. The rearrangement joins TRBV5-1 to TRBJ2-5; 7 nucleotides match TRBD1. The CDR3 spans 13 residues. Germline CDR1 and CDR2: SGHRS and YFSETQ. In DNA form, the CDR3 reads TGCGCCAGCAGTTTGGGACAGCAAGAGACCCAGTACTTC. Protein: CASSLGQQETQYF.

The chain combines TRBV4-1 with TRBJ2-7; D might be TRBD2 (6 bases). Germline lookup yields CDR1 MGHRA and CDR2 YSYEKL. Trimming stripped 0 bases from V and 4 bases from J, with 16 bases between. CDR3 length: 16 residues. The CDR3 DNA reads TGCGCCAGCAGCCAAGACGGGCGGGACGGACTATACGAGCAGTACTTC. Protein: CASSQDGRDGLYEQYF.